The rows below give T cell receptor beta chains drawn from one sample of a study of cytomegalovirus exposure and HLA in healthy donors. TCRdb's table, derived via immunoSEQ multiplex PCR, lists solely in-frame clones and lacks some. The sample shows 200,000 to 250,000 clones, 70% to 80% of them seen only once. Sequencing was done on a sample of PBMCs. The receptors here all came from an older woman in good health and CMV-seropositive. The CDR3 runs from the conserved cysteine through the conserved F or W. A D gene is named only where the DNA matches it firmly. Size values are once, few and many counts, or a class for expanded clones, and some rows have none.

v_call	clone_size	j_call	d_call	cdr3_nt	cdr3_aa
TRBV18	-	TRBJ2-7	-	TGTGCCAGCTCACCACCAGGAGGGACAGCCTACGAGCAGTACTTC	CASSPPGGTAYEQYF
TRBV6-5	-	TRBJ1-1	-	TGTGCCAGCAGTCGACGACAGGCTAACACTGAAGCTTTCTTT	CASSRRQANTEAFF
TRBV27	-	TRBJ2-3	TRBD1	TGTGCCAGCAGTTGGGGACAGTCGAGGCGTACAGATACGCAGTATTTT	CASSWGQSRRTDTQYF
TRBV10-3	-	TRBJ2-3	TRBD2	TGTGCCATCCGGTCCGGGGGGGAAGATACGCAGTATTTT	CAIRSGGEDTQYF
TRBV7-2	few	TRBJ1-5	TRBD1	TGTGCCAGCAGCTTAGCGTCGACAGGGGGCGAACAGCCCCAGCATTTT	CASSLASTGGEQPQHF
TRBV2	few	TRBJ1-2	TRBD1	TGTGCCAGCAGTGAAGTTGAGGGGGCTGGGGGCTACACCTTC	CASSEVEGAGGYTF
TRBV29-1	-	TRBJ2-6	-	TGCAGCGTTTCGGCGGCTGGGGCCAACGTCCTGACTTTC	CSVSAAGANVLTF
TRBV4-1	-	TRBJ2-5	-	TGCGCCAGCAGCCATGCAACTAGTCCAGAGACCCAGTACTTC	CASSHATSPETQYF
TRBV2	few	TRBJ2-1	TRBD2	TGTGCCAGCAGTGGAGGGGGAGCGGGAGGGGTGTATGAGCAGTTCTTC	CASSGGGAGGVYEQFF
TRBV7-9	-	TRBJ1-1	-	TGTGCCAGCACCCTGGAGGGGATGAACACTGAAGCTTTCTTT	CASTLEGMNTEAFF
TRBV7-8	-	TRBJ1-1	-	TGTGCCAGCACCCTGGACAGGAACACTGAAGCTTTCTTT	CASTLDRNTEAFF
TRBV27	once	TRBJ1-1	-	TGTGCCAGCAGTTTTACCGAGGGCAGGACTGAAGCTTTCTTT	CASSFTEGRTEAFF
TRBV9	-	TRBJ2-1	-	TGTGCCAGCAGTTCCCGGAGCGGCAGCTCCTACAATGAGCAGTTCTTC	CASSSRSGSSYNEQFF
TRBV7-2	-	TRBJ1-1	-	TGTGCCAGCAGCCCTTTTATCTTGGGGGCTGGCACTGAAGCTTTCTTT	CASSPFILGAGTEAFF
TRBV14	-	TRBJ2-7	TRBD2	TGTGCCAGCAGCCCACTAGCGGGGCCGAGCTCCTACGAGCAGTACTTC	CASSPLAGPSSYEQYF
TRBV18	few	TRBJ1-1	-	TGTGCCAGCTCACCTAGAGCCGAAGGCAGAGGATACACTGAAGCTTTCTTT	CASSPRAEGRGYTEAFF
TRBV10-3	-	TRBJ2-3	-	TGTGCCATCAGTGAGTTAGTTGCCGGCACAGATACGCAGTATTTT	CAISELVAGTDTQYF
TRBV2	once	TRBJ2-7	TRBD2	TGTGCCATCAAGGGACTAGCGGGGTACGAGCAGTACTTC	CAIKGLAGYEQYF
TRBV21-1	few	TRBJ1-6	-	TGTGCCAGCAGCAGACCAGGGGGCTTCAATTCACCCCTCCACTTT	CASSRPGGFNSPLHF
TRBV7-9	-	TRBJ2-1	TRBD2	TGTGCCAGCAGCTTAGCGGGGGGGAAGGCCTACAATGAGCAGTTCTTC	CASSLAGGKAYNEQFF
TRBV18	-	TRBJ2-7	-	TGTGCCAGCTCACCGCAGGGTTTAGGAGGGGGCCCCGAGCAGTACTTC	CASSPQGLGGGPEQYF
TRBV30	-	TRBJ1-6	-	TGTGCCTGGAACCCAGGCCAGAATTCACCCCTCCACTTT	CAWNPGQNSPLHF
TRBV5-6	-	TRBJ2-7	TRBD2	TGTGCCAGCAGCTTGCTTACTAGCGGCTACGAGCAGTACTTC	CASSLLTSGYEQYF
TRBV4-3	-	TRBJ1-4	-	TGCGCCAGCAGCCAAGAGATACAGATGTTTAATGAAAAACTGTTTTTT	CASSQEIQMFNEKLFF
TRBV28	few	TRBJ2-7	-	TGTGCCAGCAGTCCACCCTGGGACATCTACGAGCAGTACTTC	CASSPPWDIYEQYF
TRBV15	-	TRBJ2-2	-	TGTGCCACCAGCAGAGTGTCCTCCTCAAGGGGTAGCGGGGAGCTGTTTTTT	CATSRVSSSRGSGELFF
TRBV15	-	TRBJ2-7	-	TGTGCCACCAGCCGAGCGTCTTCCTACGAGCAGTACTTC	CATSRASSYEQYF
TRBV5-1	-	TRBJ2-5	-	TGCGCCAGCAGCCCCCGAGGGGGTGGAGAGACCCAGTACTTC	CASSPRGGGETQYF
TRBV6-1	-	TRBJ2-7	-	TGTGCCAGCAGGAGCCTGAGCTCCTACGAGCAGTACTTC	CASRSLSSYEQYF
TRBV7-2	-	TRBJ2-7	-	TGTGCCAGTACCCCACCGTCCCGGTACGAGCAGTACTTC	CASTPPSRYEQYF
TRBV7-9	-	TRBJ1-6	-	TGTGCCAGCAGCTTCCCGGGCGGGAGCTCCTATAATTCACCCCTCCACTTT	CASSFPGGSSYNSPLHF
TRBV7-9	-	TRBJ2-7	-	TGTGCCAGCAGCCCCCCTAGGCAAAACTACGAGCAGTACTTC	CASSPPRQNYEQYF
TRBV11-3	few	TRBJ2-1	TRBD2	TGTGCCAGCAGCCCCCCGGGACTAGCTAACTACAATGAGCAGTTCTTC	CASSPPGLANYNEQFF
TRBV29-1	-	TRBJ1-2	-	TGCAGCGTTGACAGGGAACGCTATGGCTACACCTTC	CSVDRERYGYTF
TRBV28	-	TRBJ2-3	TRBD1	TGTGCCAGCAGTCCACAGGGGGCTGCAGATACGCAGTATTTT	CASSPQGAADTQYF
TRBV10-2	-	TRBJ2-1	TRBD2	TGCGCCAGCAGGTCCTATGGGGGAGCCCCGGGAGGTGAGCAGTTCTTC	CASRSYGGAPGGEQFF
TRBV9	-	TRBJ1-4	-	TGTGCCAGCAGCGTAGAGGGAGGCCCGGGGGAAAAACTGTTTTTT	CASSVEGGPGEKLFF
TRBV18	-	TRBJ1-1	-	TGTGCCAGCTCACCTCGGACAGCCACGAACACTGAAGCTTTCTTT	CASSPRTATNTEAFF
TRBV5-1	-	TRBJ1-1	TRBD1	TGCGCCAGCAGCTTGGGGGGAACAGGGGAAAAAGCTTTCTTT	CASSLGGTGEKAFF
TRBV2	once	TRBJ2-2	TRBD1	TGTGCCAGCAGTGACAAATTGGGACAGGGGGGCCACACCGGGGAGCTGTTTTTT	CASSDKLGQGGHTGELFF